The following is a T cell receptor beta chain sequence with its context. The CDR3 runs 16 residues. Germline V CDR1 and CDR2: SGDLS, YYNGEE. With 1 base clipped from V and 1 base from J, the junction kept 4 bases outside the gene matches. This record comes from a study of control samples from healthy donors and cancer patients. Profiled with immunoSEQ multiplex PCR; TCRdb holds only in-frame clones, not every one. The data show around 190,000 clones, around nine tenths seen once. The receptor was derived from a man aged 30-40 years in good health. Sample: blood. The V call is TRBV9, the J call TRBJ2-2; TRBD1 matches at 7 bases. This chain's CDR3 is CASSVSGTVNTGELFF. In nucleotides, the CDR3 is TGTGCCAGCAGCGTATCCGGGACAGTGAACACCGGGGAGCTGTTTTTT.